Sequencing of this TCR beta chain was carried out in a study of T cells in Graves' hyperthyroidism and ophthalmopathy. Study in general: Peripheral blood was drawn at first diagnosis, prior to all treatment. Broader study findings: From stable hyperthyroidism, ophthalmopathy was separated by a 13 V-J model.

The TCR beta CDR3 regions underwent amplification using RNA transcripts as the source. The HTBI primer set served for first-round RT-PCR of the TCR CDR3. One entry per CDR3 protein, called by TCRdb with MiXCR from the multiplex PCR reads. This table has about 480,000 distinct CDR3 sequences, around a fifth appearing once. This clonotype was seen more than once but under ten times. The target antigen is unknown. Per the germline V gene, CDR1 is LNHDA and CDR2 is SQIVND (reference sequence). Between the trimmed V and J ends, which lost 5 bases and 12 bases, there was a span of 22 bases. The CDR3 covers 15 residues. Thyroid ultrasound, orbital computed tomography, clinical symptoms, and serum thyroxine and TRAb underpinned diagnoses.

This TCR was sampled from a woman in her 70s with Graves' ophthalmopathy. The sample comprised blood. The chain carries TRBV19 and TRBJ1-4; D not resolved. The CDR3 coding sequence is TGTGCCAGTAGTCTAAGGACTGCCCCAATGGTTGAACTGTTTTTT. Amino acid sequence: CASSLRTAPMVELFF.